This entry features one T cell receptor (beta chain) sequence. Its antigen is unidentified. CD45RO-negative CD8 cells positively selected for CCR7 made up the naive population, which excluded terminally differentiated effector memory CD45RA+ cells. The assay was immunoSEQ multiplex PCR, and TCRdb's table has in-frame clones only and misses some. The table lists 800,000 or so clones, roughly 96% of them singletons. Deletions cut 6 bases from V and 8 bases from J, with 13 bases between. Looked up from germline, CDR1 is MDHEN and CDR2 is SYDVKM. The CDR3 has 12 amino acids. The data were taken from a study of shared clonotypes between healthy human individuals. Study-level findings and limits: Blood was the only sampled material, and tissue repertoires likely differ.

This chain joins TRBV28 and TRBJ1-1; perhaps TRBD1 as D (6 bases). The sample was naive CD8+ T cells sorted from blood. The receptor's source is a man aged 25 to 40 in good health. CDR3 coding DNA: TGTGCCAGCAGCCATGGGACATCGGAAGCTTTCTTT. The encoded protein is CASSHGTSEAFF.